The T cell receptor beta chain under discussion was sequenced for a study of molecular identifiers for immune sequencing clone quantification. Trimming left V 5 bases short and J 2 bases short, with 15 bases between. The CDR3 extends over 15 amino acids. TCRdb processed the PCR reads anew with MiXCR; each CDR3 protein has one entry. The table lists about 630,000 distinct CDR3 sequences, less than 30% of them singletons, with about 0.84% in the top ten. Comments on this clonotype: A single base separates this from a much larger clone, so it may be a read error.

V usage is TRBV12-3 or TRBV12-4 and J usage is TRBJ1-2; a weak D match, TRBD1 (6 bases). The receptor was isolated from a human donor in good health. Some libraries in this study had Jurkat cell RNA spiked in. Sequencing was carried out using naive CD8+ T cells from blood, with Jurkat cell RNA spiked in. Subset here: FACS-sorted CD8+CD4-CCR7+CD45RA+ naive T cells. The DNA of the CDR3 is TGTGCCAGCAGTCCTCCCCGGACAGCCAACTATGGCTACACCTTC. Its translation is CASSPPRTANYGYTF.